Listed below are T cell receptor beta chains from one sample, sequenced in a study of control samples from healthy donors and cancer patients. Some clones are missing from TCRdb's copy, which holds only in-frame ones; the method was immunoSEQ multiplex PCR. The repertoire consists of under 150,000 clones, with roughly 89% occurring once and the leading ten covering 6.5% to 9.5%. Sequencing was performed on PBMCs. The receptor set was obtained from a man aged 50-59 years with head and neck cancer. The CDR3 runs from the conserved cysteine through the conserved F or W. A D gene is named only where the DNA matches it firmly. For some rows the clone size is stated as once, few or many, or as a class when expanded; others skip it.

size	V	D	J	CDR3	DNA
NA	TRBV9	TRBD1	TRBJ1-2	CASSVGQGIGYTF	TGTGCCAGCAGCGTAGGACAGGGAATTGGCTACACCTTC
NA	TRBV19	NA	TRBJ1-1	CASSIRPNEYEAFF	TGTGCCAGTAGTATCCGCCCGAACGAGTATGAAGCTTTCTTT
NA	TRBV6-5	NA	TRBJ1-1	CASSYSWRNTEAFF	TGTGCCAGCAGTTACTCCTGGAGGAACACTGAAGCTTTCTTT
NA	TRBV9	TRBD1	TRBJ2-7	CASSATGKGYEQYF	TGTGCCAGCAGCGCGACAGGGAAGGGCTACGAGCAGTACTTC
few	TRBV28	NA	TRBJ1-5	CASSTPEGGNQPQHF	TGTGCCAGCAGTACCCCGGAGGGTGGCAATCAGCCCCAGCATTTT
NA	TRBV11-3	NA	TRBJ2-6	CASSLGVGSGANVLTF	TGTGCCAGCAGCTTAGGAGTAGGCTCTGGGGCCAACGTCCTGACTTTC
NA	TRBV30	TRBD2	TRBJ2-5	CAWRKKTGGETQYF	TGTGCCTGGAGGAAGAAGACGGGAGGAGAGACCCAGTACTTC
NA	TRBV5-1	TRBD2	TRBJ2-7	CASSSGWGGGSYEQYF	TGCGCCAGCAGCTCCGGGTGGGGGGGAGGATCCTACGAGCAGTACTTC
NA	TRBV4-1	NA	TRBJ2-5	CASSQQYGQGTETQYF	TGCGCCAGCAGCCAACAATATGGGCAGGGTACCGAGACCCAGTACTTC
once	TRBV9	NA	TRBJ2-1	CASSVEQGNEQFF	TGTGCCAGCAGCGTAGAACAAGGAAATGAGCAGTTCTTC
NA	TRBV7-9	TRBD1	TRBJ1-5	CASSRTGFSNQPQHF	TGTGCCAGCAGCCGGACAGGTTTTAGCAATCAGCCCCAGCATTTT
NA	TRBV19	NA	TRBJ2-3	CASSIAADTQYF	TGTGCCAGTAGTATAGCGGCAGATACGCAGTATTTT
NA	TRBV9	NA	TRBJ1-5	CASSVGGGAEPQHF	TGTGCCAGCAGCGTAGGGGGAGGGGCAGAGCCCCAGCATTTT
NA	TRBV5-4	TRBD2	TRBJ2-2	CASSLSGGPLERTGELFF	TGTGCCAGCAGCCTAAGCGGGGGGCCCCTAGAAAGGACCGGGGAGCTGTTTTTT
NA	TRBV28	NA	TRBJ1-6	CASSPPSEGLGSPLHF	TGTGCCAGCAGTCCTCCCAGCGAAGGGTTGGGTTCACCCCTCCACTTT
NA	TRBV5-1	NA	TRBJ1-1	CASSLMTQSTEAFF	TGCGCCAGCAGCTTGATGACGCAGAGCACTGAAGCTTTCTTT
NA	TRBV5-1	NA	TRBJ1-2	CASRQGSDYGYTF	TGCGCCAGCAGACAGGGTTCGGACTATGGCTACACCTTC
NA	TRBV30	NA	TRBJ2-1	CAWMARGRPHNEQFF	TGTGCCTGGATGGCGAGGGGACGACCCCACAATGAGCAGTTCTTC
NA	TRBV10-3	TRBD2	TRBJ2-1	CAIRSQSGSSYNEQFF	TGTGCCATCAGATCCCAGAGCGGGAGCTCCTACAATGAGCAGTTCTTC
NA	TRBV5-4	TRBD1	TRBJ2-7	CASSEDRPTYEQYF	TGTGCCAGCAGCGAGGACAGGCCCACCTACGAGCAGTACTTC
NA	TRBV10-2	TRBD1	TRBJ2-3	CASTTPGQGTDTQYF	TGCGCCAGCACCACGCCGGGACAGGGGACCGATACGCAGTATTTT
NA	TRBV10-1	NA	TRBJ1-5	CASGKQGDNQPQHF	TGCGCCAGCGGTAAGCAGGGAGACAATCAGCCCCAGCATTTT
NA	TRBV11-2	NA	TRBJ2-3	CASSPWLRLSTDTQYF	TGTGCCAGCAGCCCCTGGTTGCGATTAAGCACAGATACGCAGTATTTT
NA	TRBV24-1	NA	TRBJ2-7	CATSGGNSYEQYF	TGTGCCACCAGTGGTGGGAACTCCTACGAGCAGTACTTC
few	TRBV10-3	NA	TRBJ2-3	CAIAGALSTDTQYF	TGTGCCATCGCGGGGGCCCTAAGCACAGATACGCAGTATTTT
NA	TRBV25-1	TRBD2	TRBJ2-2	CASRGTSGSIGELFF	TGTGCCAGCAGGGGGACTAGCGGGAGTATCGGGGAGCTGTTTTTT
NA	TRBV6-6	TRBD1	TRBJ1-2	CASRPTTGDNYGYTF	TGTGCCAGCAGACCTACCACAGGGGATAACTATGGCTACACCTTC
NA	TRBV15	TRBD2	TRBJ2-1	CATSRDRTAGGPNNEQFF	TGTGCCACCAGCAGAGATCGAACAGCGGGGGGCCCCAACAATGAGCAGTTCTTC
few	TRBV5-6	NA	TRBJ2-1	CASSSLGSEQFF	TGTGCCAGCAGCTCCCTGGGTTCTGAGCAGTTCTTC
NA	TRBV12-3/TRBV12-4	TRBD1	TRBJ1-2	CASRLGQDYGYTF	TGTGCCAGCAGACTGGGACAGGACTATGGCTACACCTTC
NA	TRBV9	NA	TRBJ1-2	CASSPRPYTF	TGTGCCAGCAGCCCCCGACCCTACACCTTC